Below are 2 T cell receptor beta chains sequenced from a single sample in a study of T cells in tuberculosis. Sequenced by immunoSEQ multiplex PCR; TCRdb stores in-frame clones only, minus some. The sample holds 55,000 to 65,000 clones, 81% seen once. Sorting used thawed, overnight-rested PBMC stained with anti-CD3, a viability dye and GMM-loaded CD1B tetramer. The CD1B tetramers carried C32 glucose monomycolate purified from Rhodococcus equi. Sequencing input: CD1b-GMM tetramer-negative cells sorted from PBMCs. Source of these receptors: an adult woman with latent tuberculosis.

The chain joins TRBV27 to TRBJ2-1; tentative D call: TRBD2 (6 bases). This CDR3 spans 14 amino acids. Trimming left V 5 bases short and J 4 bases short, with 12 bases between. Germline V CDR1 and CDR2: MNHEY, SMNVEV (reference sequence). CDR3 amino acids: CASSISGTYNEQFF. The CDR3 DNA sequence: TGTGCCAGCAGTATTAGCGGAACTTACAATGAGCAGTTCTTC.

The chain links TRBV7-2 to TRBJ1-4, with D unresolved. Trimming shortened V by 2 bases and J by 15 bases, and 16 bases separated the two germline ends. Per germline, CDR1 SGHTA and CDR2 FQGNSA. CDR3 length: 13 residues. The CDR3 protein is CASSLSRGKGMFF. The CDR3 DNA follows: TGTGCCAGCAGCTTATCCAGAGGGAAAGGAATGTTTTTT.